Following are 25 T cell receptor beta chains from one sample sequenced in a study of graft-versus-host responses after intestinal transplantation. For these receptors, no antigen is known. The method was immunoSEQ multiplex PCR; TCRdb's version includes in-frame clones alone and lacks a portion of them. The data hold roughly 93,000 clones, with just under 95% observed a single time. Sequencing used unstimulated CD8+ T cells sorted from spleen or lymph node cells, obtained before intestinal transplant. These receptors were obtained from a human donor who received an intestinal transplant.

The V and J genes are TRBV10-3 and TRBJ2-7; 11 bases are a match to TRBD1. V gave up 10 bases and J gave up 4 bases; unmatched junction bases: 12. The CDR3 spans 15 residues. The germline gives CDR1 ENHRY, CDR2 SYGVKD. Written as DNA, the CDR3 is TGTGCCACCAAAATAGACGGGACAGGGGGATACGAGCAGTACTTC. Translating it yields CATKIDGTGGYEQYF.

The chain combines TRBV30 with TRBJ1-2; perhaps TRBD1 as D (5 bases). V was trimmed by 3 bases and J by 4 bases, leaving 18 bases between them. Germline values: CDR1 GTSNPN, CDR2 SVGIG (reference sequence). The CDR3 consists of 15 residues. In DNA form, the CDR3 reads TGTGCCTGGAGCGGCGTGGGGGATAGCGGCTATGGCTACACCTTC. It specifies CAWSGVGDSGYGYTF.

This clone was seen more than once but under ten times. The chain joins TRBV7-9 to TRBJ1-1; D unclear. Looked up from germline, CDR1 is SEHNR and CDR2 is FQNEAQ (reference sequence). The V and J ends lost 1 base and 0 bases respectively, with 15 bases between them. CDR3 length: 17 residues. This chain's CDR3 is CASSLVGLRGVNTEAFF. CDR3 bases: TGTGCCAGCAGCTTAGTTGGGCTTCGGGGAGTGAACACTGAAGCTTTCTTT.

The chain is built from TRBV27 and TRBJ2-7; TRBD1 agrees at 7 bases. CDR1 and CDR2 (germline): MNHEY, SMNVEV (reference sequence). Trimming removed 6 bases from V and 6 bases from J; junction bases left unmatched: 8. The CDR3 runs to 13 residues. The CDR3 is CASRPTGTAEQYF. The CDR3 region has the DNA TGTGCCAGCAGACCAACTGGGACAGCCGAGCAGTACTTC.

This clone is a singleton in its sample. J is TRBJ1-2 and V is TRBV19, with no clear D. CDR1 and CDR2 from the germline V gene are LNHDA and SQIVND (reference sequence). V shed 6 bases and J shed 5 bases, with 16 bases lying between them. The CDR3 has 14 amino acids. CDR3 amino acids: CASSDHGAAYGYTF. The CDR3 region has the DNA TGTGCCAGTAGCGACCACGGCGCAGCGTATGGCTACACCTTC.

The chain is built from TRBV27 and TRBJ2-7, with 7 nucleotides matching TRBD1. Germline V gene sequence: CDR1 MNHEY, CDR2 SMNVEV (reference sequence). Germline trimming cut 3 bases from V and 2 bases from J; bases unmatched to any gene: 4. The CDR3 spans 14 residues. CDR3 nucleotide sequence: TGTGCCAGCAGTTTTCGGGACAGTACCTACGAGCAGTACTTC. Its translation is CASSFRDSTYEQYF.

This clone turned up a few times. The genes are TRBV30 and TRBJ2-3; 7 bases are shared with TRBD2. Per germline, CDR1 GTSNPN and CDR2 SVGIG (reference sequence). The CDR3 runs to 14 residues. The V gene end was trimmed by 0 bases and the J gene end by 6 bases; junction bases not matched to a gene: 6. The CDR3 spells CAWSVRGGGDTQYF. The CDR3 DNA reads as TGTGCCTGGAGTGTACGCGGGGGAGGGGATACGCAGTATTTT.

This rearrangement joins TRBV27 to TRBJ2-2; D may be TRBD1 (6 bases). Per germline, CDR1 MNHEY and CDR2 SMNVEV (reference sequence). Trimming removed 6 bases from V and 3 bases from J, with 14 bases in between. The CDR3 is 15 residues long. The CDR3 sequence is CASRTGQSYTGELFF. For the CDR3, the DNA is TGTGCCAGCAGAACGGGACAAAGCTACACCGGGGAGCTGTTTTTT.

The gene calls are TRBV6-1 and TRBJ1-5, with 7 nucleotides matching TRBD1. The length of the CDR3 is 15 residues. The germline gives CDR1 MNHNS, CDR2 SASEGT. Trimming removed 8 bases from V and 1 base from J; junction bases left unmatched: 8. For the CDR3, the DNA is TGTGCCAGCGGGACAGCTGAGGAGAGCAATCAGCCCCAGCATTTT. It yields the protein CASGTAEESNQPQHF.

The rearrangement uses TRBV19 and TRBJ1-2, with D unclear. This CDR3 is 14 amino acids long. Germline lookup yields CDR1 LNHDA and CDR2 SQIVND (reference sequence). V was pared by 5 bases and J by 0 bases, with 10 bases between. CDR3 coding DNA: TGTGCCAGTAGTTTCGGAGGAGCTAACTATGGCTACACCTTC. It translates to CASSFGGANYGYTF.

This rearrangement joins TRBV5-6 to TRBJ2-3; D is perhaps TRBD1 (6 bases). From germline, CDR1 is SGHDT and CDR2 YYEEEE. This CDR3 spans 16 amino acids. V dropped 3 bases and J dropped 5 bases, with 19 bases sitting between them. The CDR3 DNA reads as TGTGCCAGCAGCTCCGGGCCGGGCCCCAGGGGAGATACGCAGTATTTT. Translation gives CASSSGPGPRGDTQYF.

This clone has only one observation. This chain joins TRBV5-4 and TRBJ2-1, with D maybe TRBD2 (6 bases). The CDR3 runs 15 residues. V lost 1 base, J lost 0 bases, and 8 bases lay in between. The germline CDR1 and CDR2 sequences are SGHNT and YYREEE (reference sequence). The DNA for the CDR3 is TGTGCCAGCAGCTTGCCGGACTACTCCTACAATGAGCAGTTCTTC. Translated: CASSLPDYSYNEQFF.

This clone has only one observation. The chain uses TRBV13 and TRBJ2-7, with 8 bases that match TRBD1. The J segment lost 3 bases and the V segment lost 1 base, leaving 5 bases of the junction unmatched. Germline CDR1 is PRHDT and CDR2 is FYEKMQ (reference sequence). The CDR3 covers 15 residues. The CDR3 bases are TGTGCCAGCAGCTTAGTCGGACAGGGAATCTACGAGCAGTACTTC. This codes for CASSLVGQGIYEQYF.

On this clone: Other DNA sequences from this sample encode an identical CDR3 as well. The chain is built from TRBV4-1 and TRBJ2-5; possible D gene TRBD2, 5 bases. V shed 1 base and J shed 5 bases, with 11 bases lying between them. The CDR3 is made up of 14 amino acids. The germline gives CDR1 MGHRA, CDR2 YSYEKL. The CDR3 sequence is CASSQVGGGETQYF. The CDR3 nucleotides read TGCGCCAGCAGCCAAGTTGGCGGAGGCGAGACCCAGTACTTC.

The chain combines TRBV2 with TRBJ2-1; 10 nucleotides line up with TRBD2. The CDR3 is 16 residues long. V trimming: 1 base; J trimming: 5 bases; junction bases outside the gene matches: 5. From germline, CDR1 is SNHLY and CDR2 FYNNEI. CDR3 DNA sequence: TGTGCCAGCAGTGAAGTGGCTAGCGGGAGCCACAATGAGCAGTTCTTC. It is translated as CASSEVASGSHNEQFF.

In this sample, this clone turned up a few times. The chain is built from TRBV5-6 and TRBJ1-1; D perhaps matches TRBD1 (6 bases). CDR3 length: 13 amino acids. Trimming removed 5 bases at V and 3 bases at J, with 11 bases between. Germline V gene sequence: CDR1 SGHDT, CDR2 YYEEEE. CDR3 amino acids: CASRLQGYTEAFF. CDR3 nucleotide sequence: TGTGCCAGCAGGCTACAGGGCTACACTGAAGCTTTCTTT.

This clone was counted a single time. The chain uses TRBV4-3 and TRBJ2-1, with D unclear. The CDR3 loop spans 15 amino acids. Germline loops: CDR1 LGHNA, CDR2 YSLEER. V gave up 0 bases and J gave up 4 bases, with 10 bases separating them. The CDR3 spells CASSQDRVNYNEQFF. CDR3 DNA sequence: TGCGCCAGCAGCCAAGATCGGGTAAATTACAATGAGCAGTTCTTC.

For the CDR3, the DNA is TGTGCCAGCACCGTAGCGGGGGGAAACTACAATGAGCAGTTCTTC. This encodes CASTVAGGNYNEQFF. J is TRBJ2-1 and V is TRBV7-2; the match to TRBD2 covers 10 bases. Trimming cost V 7 bases and J 3 bases; bases outside gene matches: 6. The CDR3 is made up of 15 amino acids. Germline values: CDR1 SGHTA, CDR2 FQGNSA.

The chain recombines TRBV5-4 with TRBJ2-1; D is perhaps TRBD2 (6 bases). Trimming removed 5 bases at V and 4 bases at J, with 19 bases between. The CDR3 spans 16 residues. Germline V lookup: CDR1 SGHNT, CDR2 YYREEE (reference sequence). The CDR3 loop is CASRGTYSGVYNEQFF. CDR3 coding DNA: TGTGCCAGCAGAGGGACCTATAGCGGAGTTTACAATGAGCAGTTCTTC.

This clone was picked up one time. The chain recombines TRBV12-5 with TRBJ1-2; 10 bases agree with TRBD1. CDR1 LGHNT and CDR2 FRNRAP come from the germline V gene. V shed 3 bases, J shed 0 bases, and the junction held 10 bases outside the gene matches. This CDR3 spans 18 amino acids. The CDR3 DNA is TGTGCTAGTGGTTTTGACCCGGACAGGGGGAATACTAACTATGGCTACACCTTC. Protein product: CASGFDPDRGNTNYGYTF.

The CDR3 DNA follows: TGTGCCAGCAGCTTGGAGGGACCGGATACGCAGTATTTT. It translates to CASSLEGPDTQYF. The J gene is TRBJ2-3, the V gene TRBV7-6, with TRBD2 as a possible D gene (6 bases). Germline CDR1 and CDR2: SGHVS and FNYEAQ. With 3 bases removed from V and 6 bases from J, the gap between germline ends came to 10 bases. The CDR3 runs to 13 residues.

V is TRBV30 and J is TRBJ2-3, with D possibly being TRBD1 (5 bases). V was pared by 0 bases and J by 2 bases, with 6 bases between. CDR3 size: 13 residues. The germline V gene encodes CDR1 GTSNPN and CDR2 SVGIG (reference sequence). CDR3 protein: CAWSVQATDTQYF. DNA of the CDR3: TGTGCCTGGAGTGTACAGGCCACAGATACGCAGTATTTT.

The V call is TRBV27, the J call TRBJ2-1; 13 nucleotides agree with TRBD2. CDR3 length: 15 amino acids. Germline CDR1 is MNHEY and CDR2 is SMNVEV (reference sequence). Trimming cost V 0 bases and J 7 bases; bases outside gene matches: 0. The CDR3 spells CASSLSTSGRNEQFF. CDR3 nucleotides: TGTGCCAGCAGTTTATCGACTAGCGGGAGGAATGAGCAGTTCTTC.

This rearrangement joins TRBV27 to TRBJ1-6; D uncertain. The ends were cut back, 6 bases at V and 3 bases at J, with 18 bases in the middle. The CDR3 covers 17 residues. Germline V lookup: CDR1 MNHEY, CDR2 SMNVEV (reference sequence). The DNA for the CDR3 is TGTGCCAGCAGCCCTCGGGGTCCGGGAGGCTATAATTCACCCCTCCACTTT. This gives the protein CASSPRGPGGYNSPLHF.

This CDR3 is CASSLVPGTGYYEQYF. The CDR3 DNA sequence: TGTGCCAGCAGTTTAGTGCCCGGGACAGGGTATTACGAGCAGTACTTC. V gene TRBV27 combines with J gene TRBJ2-7; TRBD1 matches at 9 bases. The length of the CDR3 is 16 residues. V lost 2 bases, J lost 4 bases, and 9 bases stayed unmatched. Germline V gene data show CDR1 as MNHEY and CDR2 as SMNVEV (reference sequence).